The source of this TCR beta chain is a study of neoadjuvant anti-PD-1 for oral cavity cancer. Study-level background: Around day 43, patients without progression received a fourth nivolumab dose before surgery.

Notes on this clone: Its antigen is not identified.

Germline V gene data show CDR1 as LNHDA and CDR2 as SQIVND (reference sequence). Deletions cut 0 bases from V and 4 bases from J, with 12 bases between. This CDR3 is built from 15 residues. Overall study findings and caveats: TCR analyses covered only three patients per response group.

The method was immunoSEQ multiplex PCR; TCRdb's version includes in-frame clones alone and lacks a portion of them. The data contain more than 10,000 clones, 50% to 75% of them seen just once; the ten biggest clones take up over 2%. Patients had newly diagnosed, untreated stage II-IVA oral cavity squamous cell carcinoma. Blood cells were analyzed directly, without culture or expansion. The clonotype was recovered from a person aged 35-79 years with oral cavity squamous cell carcinoma. J is TRBJ1-1 and V is TRBV19; D gene ambiguous. This sample comprised PBMCs, obtained before nivolumab (anti-PD-1) treatment. The CDR3 nucleotides read TGTGCCAGTAGTATAGACAGGAGCGGAGCCACTGAAGCTTTCTTT. This translates into CASSIDRSGATEAFF.